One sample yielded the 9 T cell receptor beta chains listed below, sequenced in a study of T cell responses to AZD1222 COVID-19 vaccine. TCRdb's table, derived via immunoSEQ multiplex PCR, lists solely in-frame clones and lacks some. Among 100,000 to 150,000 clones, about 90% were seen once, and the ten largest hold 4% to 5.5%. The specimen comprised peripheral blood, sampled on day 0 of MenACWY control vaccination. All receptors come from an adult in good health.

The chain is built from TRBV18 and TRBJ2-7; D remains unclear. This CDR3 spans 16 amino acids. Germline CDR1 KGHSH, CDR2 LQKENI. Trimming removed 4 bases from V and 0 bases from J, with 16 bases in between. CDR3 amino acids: CASSRQPPSSSYEQYV. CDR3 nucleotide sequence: TGTGCCAGCTCACGCCAGCCACCTTCGAGCTCCTACGAGCAGTACGTC.

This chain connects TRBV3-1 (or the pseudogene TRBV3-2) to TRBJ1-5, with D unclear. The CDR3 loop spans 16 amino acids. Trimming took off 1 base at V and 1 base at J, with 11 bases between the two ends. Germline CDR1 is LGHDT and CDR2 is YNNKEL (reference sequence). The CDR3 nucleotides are TGTGCCAGCAGCCAAGGTCCGGTAGCGAGCAATCAGCCCCAGCATTTT. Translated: CASSQGPVASNQPQHF.

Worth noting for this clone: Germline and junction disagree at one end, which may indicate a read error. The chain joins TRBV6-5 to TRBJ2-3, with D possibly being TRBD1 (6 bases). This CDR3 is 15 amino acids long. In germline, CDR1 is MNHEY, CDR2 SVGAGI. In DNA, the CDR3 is TGTGCCAGCAGTTACGAACAGGGATTCACAGATTCGCAGTATTTT. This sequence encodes CASSYEQGFTDSQYF.

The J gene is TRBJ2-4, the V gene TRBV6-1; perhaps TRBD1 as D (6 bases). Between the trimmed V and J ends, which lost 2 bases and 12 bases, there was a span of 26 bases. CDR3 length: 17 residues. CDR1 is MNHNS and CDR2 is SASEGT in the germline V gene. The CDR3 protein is CASSEIQGPVGALTQYF. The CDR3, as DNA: TGTGCCAGCAGTGAAATTCAGGGGCCGGTGGGGGCCCTCACTCAGTACTTC.

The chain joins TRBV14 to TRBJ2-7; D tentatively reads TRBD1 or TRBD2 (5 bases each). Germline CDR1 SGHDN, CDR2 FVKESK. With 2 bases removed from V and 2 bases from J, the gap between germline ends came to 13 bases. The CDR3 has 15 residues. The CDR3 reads CASSQPPGTPYEQYF. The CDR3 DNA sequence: TGTGCCAGCAGCCAACCCCCCGGGACCCCCTACGAGCAGTACTTC.

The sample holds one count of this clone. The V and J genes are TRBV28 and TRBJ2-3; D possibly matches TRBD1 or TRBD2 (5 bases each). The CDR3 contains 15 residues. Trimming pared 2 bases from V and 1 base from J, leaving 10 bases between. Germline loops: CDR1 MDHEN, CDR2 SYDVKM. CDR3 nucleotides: TGTGCCAGCAGTTTAGGGGACCTCCGCACAGATACGCAGTATTTT. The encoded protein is CASSLGDLRTDTQYF.

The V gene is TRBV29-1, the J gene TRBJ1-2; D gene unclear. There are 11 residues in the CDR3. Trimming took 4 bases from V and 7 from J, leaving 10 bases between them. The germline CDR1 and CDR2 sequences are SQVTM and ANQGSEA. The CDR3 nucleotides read TGCAGCGTTGGGGTCTCTAGTGGCTACACCTTC. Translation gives CSVGVSSGYTF.

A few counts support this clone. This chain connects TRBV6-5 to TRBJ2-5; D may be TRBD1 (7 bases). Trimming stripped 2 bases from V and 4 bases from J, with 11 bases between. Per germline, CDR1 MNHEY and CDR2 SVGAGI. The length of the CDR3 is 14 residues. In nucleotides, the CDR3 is TGTGCCAGCAGTTACCCAGGGGGAGGAGAGACCCAGTACTTC. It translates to CASSYPGGGETQYF.

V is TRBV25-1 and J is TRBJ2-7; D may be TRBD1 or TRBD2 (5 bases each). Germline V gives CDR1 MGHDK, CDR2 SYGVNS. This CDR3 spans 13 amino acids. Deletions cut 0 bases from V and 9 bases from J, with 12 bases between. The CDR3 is CASSEYAGSGQYF. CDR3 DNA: TGTGCCAGCAGTGAATACGCAGGGAGTGGGCAGTACTTC.